This TCR beta chain was recorded in a study of cytomegalovirus exposure and HLA in healthy donors. Whole-study results and caveats: For most TCR sequences rarity was the rule, although some public TCRs occurred in many donors.

Notes on this clone: Its antigen is unknown.

Germline assignment: CDR1 MNHEY and CDR2 SMNVEV (reference sequence). The J segment lost 13 bases and the V segment lost 5 bases, leaving 12 bases of the junction unmatched. CDR3 length: 14 residues. Separate from the roughly 700-subject first cohort, the roughly 110-subject validation cohort was the one that the donors belonged to. Assay used: immunoSEQ multiplex PCR; TCRdb lists only in-frame clones, some missing. The top ten hold about 1.2% of the sample, which has over 250,000 clones, roughly 87% seen once. V usage is TRBV27 and J usage is TRBJ2-7; TRBD1 matches 12 bases. The material sequenced was PBMCs. The source is a woman aged 25-40 years in good health and CMV-seropositive. The CDR3 nucleotides read TGTGCCAGCAGTCAAAGGGGGAGGGGACAGGGGGCTTACTTC. Translated, it gives CASSQRGRGQGAYF.